This T cell receptor (beta chain) derives from a study of human T cells and chemical hapten exposure (dated by TCRdb to about 2021). Regarding the study in general: For sensitization, 2% DPC in acetone was applied to a 2 cm by 2 cm area of upper inner arm skin. Throughout the approximately 25-week study period, patients were also given weekly therapeutic DPC doses on the scalp. The libraries were sequenced as a pool, and the TCR yield per sample differed mostly because of small variations in library volumes within the pool. Patch testing was done on the upper back using Finn chambers containing 0.01% DPC, and results were scored after 6 days according to International Contact Dermatitis Research Group standards. About 28 alopecia patients gave blood for TCR sequencing at one to four time points (pre-sensitization, 2, 6 and 24 weeks). The mostly female patient cohort included alopecia areata with under or over 50% scalp involvement, alopecia totalis and alopecia universalis. In alopecia patients, the study followed how the peripheral blood TCR repertoire changed in vivo over primary and secondary sensitization to diphenylcyclopropenone (DPC), a hapten. Blood samples were taken from patients before sensitization (week 0) and then at 2, 6 and about 24 weeks after DPC sensitization.

Results and caveats for the whole study, not just this receptor: Compared with pre-sensitization or healthy control sets, expanded TCRs formed significantly more large CDR3 similarity clusters, which is consistent with antigen-driven responses. DPC sensitization did not change the number of TCRs with a frequency above 1 in 1000, and there was no evidence of changes in global repertoire structure. Alopecia, a presumed autoimmune disease, was present in all patients, so the immune response of the patients might differ from that of healthy individuals. Patch test score was positively correlated with the number of PT1 expanded TCRs, with significance at thresholds 8, 16 and 32 but not at 4. Repeated subsampling changed both the strength of the expansion versus patch-test correlation and the threshold at which that correlation became significant.

The library was made by RACE. Sequencing took place on a NextSeq 500. During library preparation, unique molecular identifiers were attached to individual cDNA molecules so that TCRs could be counted quantitatively and reproducibly. Both TCR alpha and TCR beta chains were sequenced from each blood RNA sample. The study's own analysis went as follows. A median of about 87,000 TCRs per sample was observed, with a range of 23,224 to 690,600. The Decombinator software suite was used to annotate V, J and CDR3 in the TCR reads. For the PS versus PT1 abundance plots, all samples were subsampled to the same number of TCRs (28,000). TCRs were defined as expanded if absent before sensitization and observed at least eight times at the 2-week time point. TCRdb passed the public sequencing reads through fastp at Q25 and MiXCR, retaining productive beta sequences. One record per CDR3 amino acid sequence lists the most common genes and DNA. None of the V and J calls come from the authors' own analysis; TCRdb made them. This sample holds some 180,000 distinct CDR3 sequences; about 20% were observed only once. The top ten clones comprise about 6.7% of the sample.

This specimen's time point label, per the study, means: patch test 1, 2 weeks after DPC sensitization. The sample's treatment or condition label is to be understood as: therapeutic diphenylcyclopropenone sensitization with weekly scalp DPC. Blood at each patch-test visit was drawn before the patch test was applied. Patients were considered eligible if aged 18 to 70, diagnosed with alopecia and deemed suitable for DPC therapy, and patients were excluded if pregnant. Total RNA was isolated from unfractionated whole blood collected in Tempus Blood RNA tubes. A few counts support this clonotype. The target of this receptor is not known. Base quality data are lacking; no much larger clone is found one base away. The germline V gene supplies CDR1 SQVTM and CDR2 ANQGSEA. The CDR3 sequence holds 12 residues, the cysteine and phenylalanine included. The CDR3 DNA has 36 bases and is translated from base 1. Deletion took 4 bases off V and 2 bases off J, with a span of 8 bases between the germline ends.

The chain employs TRBV29-1 and TRBJ2-5; the D gene identity is not certain. The sample consisted of whole blood, taken in connection with sensitization to the hapten diphenylcyclopropenone (DPC). This sequence was found in a woman aged 45-59 years with alopecia areata. Some clones in this sample may be carry-over from other donors' samples. The CDR3 region reads CSVGRQQETQYF. The DNA sequence is TGCAGCGTTGGACGGCAGCAAGAGACCCAGTACTTC. Supplemented by the reference TRBV29-1 and TRBJ2-5 proteins around the CDR3, the complete variable domain is SAVISQKPSRDICQRGTSLTIQCQVDSQVTMMFWYRQQPGQSLTLIATANQGSEATYESGFVIDKFPISRPNLTFSTLTVSNMSPEDSSIYLCSVGRQQETQYFGPGTRLLVL.